This T cell receptor beta chain came from a study of cytomegalovirus exposure and HLA in healthy donors. Overall study context: Around 85 million unique TCR sequences came from HLA-typed donors in an early release.

This clone was seen a handful of times. Primers for the PCR totalled 60 Vbeta and 13 Jbeta. Sequencing was performed with immunoSEQ multiplex PCR; in TCRdb, only in-frame clones are kept and a portion is missing. The sample consists of fewer than 200,000 clones, more than 75% of them appearing once. This TCR was sampled from a man in his forties or fifties in good health and CMV-seropositive. Sequencing was carried out using PBMCs.

The CDR3 sequence: CASSRGLAGGVSYEQYF. CDR3 DNA sequence: TGTGCCAGCAGCCGGGGACTAGCGGGGGGCGTCTCCTACGAGCAGTACTTC. The chain couples TRBV11-2 to TRBJ2-7; 15 bases map to TRBD2. V trimming: 5 bases; J trimming: 0 bases; junction bases outside the gene matches: 5. The CDR3 sequence is 17 residues long. Germline loops: CDR1 SGHAT, CDR2 FQNNGV.